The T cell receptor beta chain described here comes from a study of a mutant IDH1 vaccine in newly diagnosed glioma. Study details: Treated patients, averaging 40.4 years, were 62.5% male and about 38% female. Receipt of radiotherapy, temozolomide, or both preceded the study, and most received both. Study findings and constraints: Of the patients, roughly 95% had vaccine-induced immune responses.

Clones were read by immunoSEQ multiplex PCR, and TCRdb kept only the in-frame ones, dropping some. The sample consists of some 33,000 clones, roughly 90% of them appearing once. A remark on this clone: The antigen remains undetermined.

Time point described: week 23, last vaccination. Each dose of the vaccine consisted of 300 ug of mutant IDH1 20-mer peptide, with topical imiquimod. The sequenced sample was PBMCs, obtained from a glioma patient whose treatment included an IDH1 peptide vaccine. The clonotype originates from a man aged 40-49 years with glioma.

CDR3 bases: TGTGCCAGCACCCTTGAATCACAGGAGTCCTATGGCTACACCTTC. Residues: CASTLESQESYGYTF. This chain links TRBV5-6 with TRBJ1-2, with a possible D match to TRBD1 (5 bases). Trimming left V 6 bases short and J 4 bases short, with 19 bases between. The CDR3 covers 15 residues. Germline CDR1 is SGHDT and CDR2 is YYEEEE.